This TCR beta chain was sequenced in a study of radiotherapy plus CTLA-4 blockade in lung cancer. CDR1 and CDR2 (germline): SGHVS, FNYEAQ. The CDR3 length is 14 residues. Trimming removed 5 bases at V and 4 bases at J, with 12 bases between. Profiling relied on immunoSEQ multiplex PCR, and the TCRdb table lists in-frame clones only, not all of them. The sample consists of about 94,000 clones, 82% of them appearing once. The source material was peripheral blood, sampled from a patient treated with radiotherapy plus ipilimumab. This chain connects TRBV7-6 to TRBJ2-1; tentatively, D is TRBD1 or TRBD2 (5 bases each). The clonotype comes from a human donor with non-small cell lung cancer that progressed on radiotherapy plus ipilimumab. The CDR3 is CASSQGTTYNEQFF. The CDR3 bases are TGTGCCAGCAGCCAAGGGACCACTTACAATGAGCAGTTCTTC.